This T cell receptor (beta chain) was sequenced in a study of blood T cell repertoires in COVID-19 (TCRdb year 2020). Context from the whole study: Samples from collaborators originated in the United States, Italy and Spain and spanned both the acute and convalescent phases of COVID-19. The prospective study material was composed of cDNA or gDNA derived from T cells, B-cell-depleted T cells, or PBMCs. Deeply sampled blood TCRbeta repertoires from subjects exposed to, actively infected with, or recovered from COVID-19 were included in the dataset. The repertoires were made available in a free public database intended to serve as a resource for research on the immune response to SARS-CoV-2. Samples were obtained from the ongoing ImmuneRACE study (first 160 participants) and from some 1,300 subjects provided by 6 global collaborators. The sample metadata nearly always contained a de-identified subject ID, COVID-19 status, age in years and sex. HLA class I and class II types, where available, came from metadata supplied by the sample provider rather than from assay-based typing. On the study overall, not on this receptor specifically: Clinical and demographic metadata were provided uncurated, with the amount varying by source and participant.

Collaborating institutions collected whole blood in K2EDTA tubes following their own protocols. For TCRbeta analysis, collaborators shipped samples as frozen whole blood, isolated PBMCs, or DNA extracted from either of those sample types. This clone has more than one count but fewer than ten. Its antigen specificity is not known. Base quality data are lacking; no much larger clone is found one base away. Unmatched junction bases come to 8, with V trimmed by 5 bases and J by 9 bases. There are 16 amino acids in the CDR3, from cysteine to phenylalanine inclusive. Only the CDR3 portion is preserved as DNA: 48 bases, with reading frame beginning at the first base. CDR1 is given as SGHTA and CDR2 as FQGTGA, both from the germline V gene. The immunoSEQ Assay, a bias-controlled multiplex PCR, was used to amplify TCRbeta CDR3 regions from genomic DNA. The authors' analysis ran thus. The number of nucleated cells in each sample was estimated from the amplification of reference gene primers within the assay. Sequence reads were collapsed and filtered to measure the absolute abundance of every unique TCRbeta CDR3 rearrangement. Productive Simpson clonality was computed per sample as the square root of Simpson's diversity index over productive rearrangements. Held by TCRdb, this immuneACCESS table contains in-frame sequences only and omits some clones. Under half of the omission traces to an unresolved V gene where checked; the cause of the rest is unknown. The D gene and trimming were derived from the DNA, and the V and J assignments and clone size from that table. This sample is represented by over 35,000 clones; 70% to 90% of them were singletons. Roughly 7.6% of the sample goes to the ten largest clones.

The material sequenced was peripheral blood. This clonotype originated in a man aged 55 to 70 with active COVID-19. Recombination linked TRBV7-3 to TRBJ2-2; TRBD2 aligns with 14 central bases. The CDR3 is CASSKTSGRAPRELFF. The sequence in DNA is TGTGCCAGCAGCAAGACTAGCGGGAGGGCCCCCAGGGAGCTGTTTTTT.